This T cell receptor beta chain was found in a study of T cell responses to AZD1222 COVID-19 vaccine. The CDR3 extends over 14 amino acids. From germline, CDR1 is SGHTA and CDR2 FQGTGA. V was clipped by 4 bases and J by 6 bases, with 14 bases between them. As for this clone: The target antigen is unknown.

Sequenced by immunoSEQ multiplex PCR; TCRdb stores in-frame clones only, minus some. The profile shows about 96,000 clones, over 75% of them singletons. The study's findings and limits: Clonal diversity may have been underestimated in mostly white British donors. Repertoire sampling occurred only after the peak T cell response. There were vaccine-associated CD4 TCRs across spike, dominant at 160-218 and 743-854.

Sequencing was performed on peripheral blood, taken on day 0 of AZD1222 vaccination. The sequence was obtained from an adult in good health. J is TRBJ2-3 and V is TRBV7-3; tentatively, D is TRBD2 (5 bases). This CDR3 is CASSSLPIADTQYF. CDR3 coding DNA: TGTGCCAGCAGCTCGCTCCCGATAGCGGATACGCAGTATTTT.